These 8 T cell receptor beta chains came from one sample sequenced in a study of technical replicates of blood from a few donors. TCRdb keeps only in-frame clones here, not all; method: immunoSEQ multiplex PCR. There are fewer than 60,000 clones in the sample; 90% to 95% occur only once, and about 3.2% lies in the top ten. The sequencing sample was made of PBMCs. The receptor set was obtained from a human donor in good health. Some clones in this sample may be carry-over from other donors' samples.

This clone was seen once. The chain's CDR3 is CAWSVGGGTEAFF. The CDR3, as DNA: TGTGCCTGGAGTGTCGGGGGGGGCACTGAAGCTTTCTTT. The chain is built from TRBV30 and TRBJ1-1; possible D gene TRBD1, 5 bases. V was shortened by 0 bases and J by 4 bases, with 9 bases between the two germline ends. The CDR3 is 13 amino acids. Per germline, CDR1 GTSNPN and CDR2 SVGIG (reference sequence). Using reference TRBV30 and TRBJ1-1 for the parts outside the CDR3, the full variable domain is SQTIHQWPATLVQPVGSPLSLECTVEGTSNPNLYWYRQAAGRGLQLLFYSVGIGQISSEVPQNLSASRPQDRQFILSSKKLLLSDSGFYLCAWSVGGGTEAFFGQGTRLTVV.

The CDR3 reads CASSMGDTIDTQYF. CDR3 in DNA: TGTGCCAGTAGTATGGGGGACACTATAGATACGCAGTATTTT. The chain links TRBV19 to TRBJ2-3; maybe TRBD1 (6 bases). CDR3 length: 14 amino acids. Germline CDR1 reads LNHDA; CDR2 reads SQIVND (reference sequence). V was cut by 3 bases and J by 5 bases, with 12 bases left in between.

The chain employs TRBV7-9 and TRBJ2-1; D is unresolved. Trimming took off 5 bases at V and 5 bases at J, with 4 bases between the two ends. The CDR3 consists of 11 residues. The germline V gene has CDR1 SEHNR and CDR2 FQNEAQ (reference sequence). The CDR3 region has the DNA TGTGCCAGCAGCGCGAACAATGAGCAGTTCTTC. Translation: CASSANNEQFF.

The gene calls are TRBV6-1 and TRBJ1-2, with D perhaps matching TRBD1 (6 bases). The CDR3 consists of 15 residues. The V end was cut by 10 bases, the J end by 2 bases, with 20 bases between. Germline loops: CDR1 MNHNS, CDR2 SASEGT. The CDR3: CANAKGERLNYGYTF. CDR3 DNA sequence: TGTGCCAACGCGAAGGGGGAGAGGCTAAACTATGGCTACACCTTC.

This chain joins TRBV7-6 and TRBJ2-7, with D tentatively TRBD2 (6 bases). This CDR3 contains 14 residues. CDR1 and CDR2 from the germline V gene are SGHVS and FNYEAQ. Trimming removed 11 bases at V and 0 bases at J, with 17 bases between. CDR3 in amino acids: CAWGELVPSYEQYF. In DNA, the CDR3 is TGTGCCTGGGGGGAGCTCGTCCCCTCCTACGAGCAGTACTTC.

The rearrangement links TRBV27 to TRBJ1-5; TRBD1 might be the D (5 bases). The CDR3 sequence is 17 residues long. The germline V and J ends were trimmed by 4 bases and 0 bases, with 16 bases remaining between them. Germline V gene lookup returns CDR1 MNHEY and CDR2 SMNVEV (reference sequence). In nucleotides, the CDR3 is TGTGCCAGCAGTTCCTTCGGAGGGGCCCTTAGCAATCAGCCCCAGCATTTT. It encodes CASSSFGGALSNQPQHF.

V is TRBV4-2 and J is TRBJ2-7; D is perhaps TRBD2 (5 bases). The CDR3 contains 11 residues. Germline lookup yields CDR1 LGHNA and CDR2 YNFKEQ. The germline V and J ends were trimmed by 9 bases and 0 bases, with 6 bases remaining between them. The CDR3 DNA is TGTGCCAGGGAGGCCTCCTACGAGCAGTACTTC. This sequence encodes CAREASYEQYF.

The V gene is TRBV7-2, the J gene TRBJ2-7; D perhaps matches TRBD2 (6 bases). Germline assignment: CDR1 SGHTA and CDR2 FQGNSA. V shed 4 bases and J shed 2 bases, with 21 bases lying between them. The CDR3 spans 17 residues. CDR3 DNA sequence: TGTGCCAGCAGCTCGGGCCTTCGGGGCGGGGTTCCCTACGAGCAGTACTTC. This sequence encodes CASSSGLRGGVPYEQYF.